This T cell receptor beta chain originates from a study of blood T cell repertoires in COVID-19. Trimming shortened V by 3 bases and J by 5 bases, and 13 bases separated the two germline ends. The CDR3 consists of 13 residues. CDR1 is DFQATT and CDR2 is SNEGSKA in the germline V gene (reference sequence). The method was immunoSEQ multiplex PCR; TCRdb's version includes in-frame clones alone and lacks a portion of them. Among 100,000 to 150,000 clones listed, about four fifths were seen once. V usage is TRBV20-1 and J usage is TRBJ2-5, with a possible D match to TRBD1 (6 bases). Sequenced sample: peripheral blood. The source is a woman aged 65 to 85 with acute or convalescent COVID-19. The DNA for the CDR3 is TGCAGTGCTAGTAATGGGGGCTGGGAGACCCAGTACTTC. Amino acids: CSASNGGWETQYF.